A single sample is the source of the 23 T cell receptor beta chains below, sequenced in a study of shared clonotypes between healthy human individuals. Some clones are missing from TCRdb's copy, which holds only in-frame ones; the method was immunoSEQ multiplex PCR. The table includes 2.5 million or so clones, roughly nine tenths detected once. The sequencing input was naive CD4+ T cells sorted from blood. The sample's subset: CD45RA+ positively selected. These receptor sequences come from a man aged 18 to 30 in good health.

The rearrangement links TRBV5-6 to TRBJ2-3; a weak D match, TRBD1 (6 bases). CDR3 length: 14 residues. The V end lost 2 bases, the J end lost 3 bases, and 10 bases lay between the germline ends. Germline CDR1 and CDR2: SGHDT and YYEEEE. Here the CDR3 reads CASSFYRVTDTQYF. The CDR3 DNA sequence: TGTGCCAGCAGCTTTTACAGGGTAACAGATACGCAGTATTTT.

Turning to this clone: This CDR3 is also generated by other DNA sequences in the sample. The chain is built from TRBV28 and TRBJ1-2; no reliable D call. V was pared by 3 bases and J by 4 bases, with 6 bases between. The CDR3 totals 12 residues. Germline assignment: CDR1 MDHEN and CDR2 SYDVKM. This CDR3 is CASSLYGYGYTF. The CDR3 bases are TGTGCCAGCAGTTTGTACGGCTATGGCTACACCTTC.

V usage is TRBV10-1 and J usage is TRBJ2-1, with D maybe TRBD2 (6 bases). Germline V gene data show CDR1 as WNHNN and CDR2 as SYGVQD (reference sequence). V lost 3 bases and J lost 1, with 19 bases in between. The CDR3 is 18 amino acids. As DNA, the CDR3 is TGCGCCAGCAGTGAAAGAGTGAGGGAGGTATGGTCCTACAATGAGCAGTTCTTC. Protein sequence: CASSERVREVWSYNEQFF.

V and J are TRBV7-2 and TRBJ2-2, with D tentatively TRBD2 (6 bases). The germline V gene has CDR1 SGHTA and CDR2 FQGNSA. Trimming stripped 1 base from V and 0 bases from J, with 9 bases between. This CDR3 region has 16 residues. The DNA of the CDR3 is TGTGCCAGCAGCTTAGTCTCGGGGGCGAACACCGGGGAGCTGTTTTTT. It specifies CASSLVSGANTGELFF. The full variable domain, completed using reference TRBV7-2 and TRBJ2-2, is GAGVSQSPSNKVTEKGKDVELRCDPISGHTALYWYRQSLGQGLEFLIYFQGNSAPDKSGLPSDRFSAERTGGSVSTLTIQRTQQEDSAVYLCASSLVSGANTGELFFGEGSRLTVL.

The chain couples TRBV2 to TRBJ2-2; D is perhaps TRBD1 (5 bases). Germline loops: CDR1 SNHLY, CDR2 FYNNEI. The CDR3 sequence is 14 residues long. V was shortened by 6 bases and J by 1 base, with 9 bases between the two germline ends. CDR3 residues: CASRTAMNTGELFF. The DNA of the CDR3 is TGTGCCAGCAGGACAGCCATGAACACCGGGGAGCTGTTTTTT.

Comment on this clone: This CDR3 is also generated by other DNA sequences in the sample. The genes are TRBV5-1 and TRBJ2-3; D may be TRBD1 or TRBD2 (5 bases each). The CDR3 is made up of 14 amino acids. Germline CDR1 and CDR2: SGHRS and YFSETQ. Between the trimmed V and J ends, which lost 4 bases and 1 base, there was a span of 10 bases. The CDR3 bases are TGCGCCAGCAGCCCGGGACCAGGCACAGATACGCAGTATTTT. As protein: CASSPGPGTDTQYF.

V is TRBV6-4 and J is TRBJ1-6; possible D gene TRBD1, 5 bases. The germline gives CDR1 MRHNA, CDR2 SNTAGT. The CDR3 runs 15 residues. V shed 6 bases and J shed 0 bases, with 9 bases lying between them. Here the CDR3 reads CASRADSSYNSPLHF. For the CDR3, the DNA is TGTGCCAGCAGGGCAGACAGCTCCTATAATTCACCCCTCCACTTT.

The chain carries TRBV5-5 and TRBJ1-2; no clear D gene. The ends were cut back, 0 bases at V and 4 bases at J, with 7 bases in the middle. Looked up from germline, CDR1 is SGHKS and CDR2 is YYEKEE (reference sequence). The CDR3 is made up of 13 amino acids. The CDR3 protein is CASSLGDGYGYTF. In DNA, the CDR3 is TGTGCCAGCAGCTTGGGTGATGGCTATGGCTACACCTTC.

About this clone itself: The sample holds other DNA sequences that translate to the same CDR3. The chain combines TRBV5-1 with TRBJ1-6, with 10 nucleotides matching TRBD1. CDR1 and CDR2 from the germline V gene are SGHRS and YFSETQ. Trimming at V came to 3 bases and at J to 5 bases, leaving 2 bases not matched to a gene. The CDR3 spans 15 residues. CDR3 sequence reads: CASSYGTGDNSPLHF. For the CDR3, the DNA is TGCGCCAGCAGCTATGGGACAGGGGATAATTCACCCCTCCACTTT.

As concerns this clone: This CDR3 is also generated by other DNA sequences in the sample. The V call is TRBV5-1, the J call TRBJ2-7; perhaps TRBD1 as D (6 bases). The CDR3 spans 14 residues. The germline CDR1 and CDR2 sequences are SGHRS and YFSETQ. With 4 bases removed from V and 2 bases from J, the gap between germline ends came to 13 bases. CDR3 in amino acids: CASSPRQETYEQYF. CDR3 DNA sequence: TGCGCCAGCAGCCCAAGACAGGAGACCTACGAGCAGTACTTC.

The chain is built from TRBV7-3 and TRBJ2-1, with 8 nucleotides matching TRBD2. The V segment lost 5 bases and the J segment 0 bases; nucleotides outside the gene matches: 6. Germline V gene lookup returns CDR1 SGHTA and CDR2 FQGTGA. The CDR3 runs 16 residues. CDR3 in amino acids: CASSATGTSSYNEQFF. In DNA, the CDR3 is TGTGCCAGCAGCGCGACCGGGACTAGCTCCTACAATGAGCAGTTCTTC. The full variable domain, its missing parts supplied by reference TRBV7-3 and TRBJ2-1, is GAGVSQTPSNKVTEKGKYVELRCDPISGHTALYWYRQSLGQGPEFLIYFQGTGAADDSGLPNDRFFAVRPEGSVSTLKIQRTERGDSAVYLCASSATGTSSYNEQFFGPGTRLTVL.

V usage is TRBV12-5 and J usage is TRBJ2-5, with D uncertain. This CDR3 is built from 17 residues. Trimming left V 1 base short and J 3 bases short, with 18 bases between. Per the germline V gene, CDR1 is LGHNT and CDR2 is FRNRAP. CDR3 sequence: CASGLGLWAFGKETQYF. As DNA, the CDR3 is TGTGCTAGTGGTTTGGGCCTGTGGGCTTTTGGGAAAGAGACCCAGTACTTC.

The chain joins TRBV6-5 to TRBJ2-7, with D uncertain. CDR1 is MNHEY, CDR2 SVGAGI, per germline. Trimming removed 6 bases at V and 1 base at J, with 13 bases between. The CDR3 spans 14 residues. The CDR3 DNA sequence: TGTGCCAGCAGGCGGAGTGACGGGTCCTACGAGCAGTACTTC. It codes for CASRRSDGSYEQYF.

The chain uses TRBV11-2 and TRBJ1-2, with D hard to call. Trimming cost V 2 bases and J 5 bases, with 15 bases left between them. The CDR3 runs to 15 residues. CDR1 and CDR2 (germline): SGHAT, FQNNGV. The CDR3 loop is CASSLMNPLSYGYTF. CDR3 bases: TGTGCCAGCAGCTTAATGAACCCCCTATCTTATGGCTACACCTTC.

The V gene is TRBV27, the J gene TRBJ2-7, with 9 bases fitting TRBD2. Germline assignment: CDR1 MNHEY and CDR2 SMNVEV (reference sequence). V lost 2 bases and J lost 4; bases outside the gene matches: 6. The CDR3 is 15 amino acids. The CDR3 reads CASSLGLAGMYEQYF. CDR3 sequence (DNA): TGTGCCAGCAGTTTAGGGCTAGCGGGGATGTACGAGCAGTACTTC.

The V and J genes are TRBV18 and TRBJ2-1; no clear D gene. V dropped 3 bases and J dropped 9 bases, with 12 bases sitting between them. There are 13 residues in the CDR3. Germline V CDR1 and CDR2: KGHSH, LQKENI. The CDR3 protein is CASSPFPGPEQFF. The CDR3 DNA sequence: TGTGCCAGCTCACCGTTCCCGGGCCCTGAGCAGTTCTTC.

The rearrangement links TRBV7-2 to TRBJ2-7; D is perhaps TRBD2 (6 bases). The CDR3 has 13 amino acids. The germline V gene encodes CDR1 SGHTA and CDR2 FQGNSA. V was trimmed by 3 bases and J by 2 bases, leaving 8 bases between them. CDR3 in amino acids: CASSLGGTYEQYF. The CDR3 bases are TGTGCCAGCAGCTTGGGGGGTACCTACGAGCAGTACTTC. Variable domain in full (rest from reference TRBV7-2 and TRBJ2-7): GAGVSQSPSNKVTEKGKDVELRCDPISGHTALYWYRQSLGQGLEFLIYFQGNSAPDKSGLPSDRFSAERTGGSVSTLTIQRTQQEDSAVYLCASSLGGTYEQYFGPGTRLTVT.

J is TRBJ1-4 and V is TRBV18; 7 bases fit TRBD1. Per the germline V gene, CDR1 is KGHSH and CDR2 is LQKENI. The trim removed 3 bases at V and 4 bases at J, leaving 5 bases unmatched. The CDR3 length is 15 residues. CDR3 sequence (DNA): TGTGCCAGCTCACCGCGGGACAGTCATAATGAAAAACTGTTTTTT. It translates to CASSPRDSHNEKLFF.

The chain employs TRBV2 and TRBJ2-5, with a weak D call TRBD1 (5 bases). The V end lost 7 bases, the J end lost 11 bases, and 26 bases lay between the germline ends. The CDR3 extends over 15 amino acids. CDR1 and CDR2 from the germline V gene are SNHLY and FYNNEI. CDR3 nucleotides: TGTGCCAGCACCACAACCTTCGACAGCTCCGGTGAGCAGTACTTC. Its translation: CASTTTFDSSGEQYF. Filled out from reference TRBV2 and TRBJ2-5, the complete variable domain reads EPEVTQTPSHQVTQMGQEVILRCVPISNHLYFYWYRQILGQKVEFLVSFYNNEISEKSEIFDDQFSVERPDGSNFTLKIRSTKLEDSAMYFCASTTTFDSSGEQYFGPGTRLLVL.

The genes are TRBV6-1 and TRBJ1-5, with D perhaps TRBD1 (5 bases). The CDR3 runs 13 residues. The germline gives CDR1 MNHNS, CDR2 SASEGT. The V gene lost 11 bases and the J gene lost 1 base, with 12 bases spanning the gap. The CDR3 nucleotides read TGTGCCGGGGGTGCGGAAAGCAATCAGCCCCAGCATTTT. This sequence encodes CAGGAESNQPQHF.

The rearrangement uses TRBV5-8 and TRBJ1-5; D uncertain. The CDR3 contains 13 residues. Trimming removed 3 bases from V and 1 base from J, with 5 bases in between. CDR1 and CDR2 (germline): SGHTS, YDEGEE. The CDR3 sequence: CASSSQSNQPQHF. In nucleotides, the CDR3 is TGTGCCAGCAGCTCTCAAAGCAATCAGCCCCAGCATTTT. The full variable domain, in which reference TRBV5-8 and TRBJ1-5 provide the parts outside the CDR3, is EAGVTQSPTHLIKTRGQQATLRCSPISGHTSVYWYQQALGLGLQFLLWYDEGEERNRGNFPPRFSGRQFPNYSSELNVNALELEDSALYLCASSSQSNQPQHFGDGTRLSIL.

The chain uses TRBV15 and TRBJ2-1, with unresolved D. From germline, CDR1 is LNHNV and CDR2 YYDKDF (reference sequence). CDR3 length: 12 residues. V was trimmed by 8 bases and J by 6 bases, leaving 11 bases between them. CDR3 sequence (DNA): TGTGCCACCCGTTCCGATATCAATGAGCAGTTCTTC. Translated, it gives CATRSDINEQFF. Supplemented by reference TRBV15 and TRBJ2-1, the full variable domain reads DAMVIQNPRYQVTQFGKPVTLSCSQTLNHNVMYWYQQKSSQAPKLLFHYYDKDFNNEADTPDNFQSRRPNTSFCFLDIRSPGLGDTAMYLCATRSDINEQFFGPGTRLTVL.

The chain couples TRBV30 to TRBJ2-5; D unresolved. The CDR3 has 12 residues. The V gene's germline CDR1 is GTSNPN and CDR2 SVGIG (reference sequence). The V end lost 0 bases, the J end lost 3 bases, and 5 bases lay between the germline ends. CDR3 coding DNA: TGTGCCTGGAGTGTTAACGAAGAGACCCAGTACTTC. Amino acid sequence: CAWSVNEETQYF. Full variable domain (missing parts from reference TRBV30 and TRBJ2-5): SQTIHQWPATLVQPVGSPLSLECTVEGTSNPNLYWYRQAAGRGLQLLFYSVGIGQISSEVPQNLSASRPQDRQFILSSKKLLLSDSGFYLCAWSVNEETQYFGPGTRLLVL.